This entry concerns a single T cell receptor (beta chain). This may be a read error: a much more frequent sequence differs by one nucleotide. These data are taken from a study of T cells in Graves' hyperthyroidism and ophthalmopathy. Amplified TCR beta CDR3 regions derived from RNA transcripts. Using the HTBI primer set, a first-round RT-PCR was run on the TCR CDR3. TCRdb used MiXCR to reprocess the multiplex PCR reads, holding one entry per CDR3 protein. The sample consists of 300,000 to 450,000 distinct CDR3 sequences, roughly 25% of them appearing once. CDR1 and CDR2 from the germline V gene are SEHNR and FQNEAQ (reference sequence). The CDR3 has 12 amino acids. Trimming left V 5 bases short and J 7 bases short, with 12 bases between.

This receptor was obtained from a man over 45 with Graves' hyperthyroidism. The chain employs TRBV7-9 and TRBJ2-7, with unresolved D. The sequenced material came from blood. CDR3 in amino acids: CASSVTLGEQYF. For the CDR3, the DNA is TGTGCCAGCAGCGTAACACTGGGAGAGCAGTACTTC.